These 23 T cell receptor beta chains share one sample of origin, sequenced in a study of vaccination and CD4 T cells after COVID-19. For these receptors, no antigen is known. With the Oncomine TCR Beta short-read assay, DNA from cultured CD4+ T cells was sequenced. TCRdb used MiXCR to reprocess the PCR reads, holding one entry per CDR3 protein. The sample holds 9,000 to 10,000 distinct CDR3 sequences, more than 35% seen once. Noted treatment: roughly ten-day PBMC culture with coronavirus spike peptide pools or control peptides (ViraFEST assay). Ahead of the COVID-19 pandemic (2011-2018), the CD4+ T cells of the unexposed donor were collected. Sample: CD4+ T cells from blood, cultured in vitro. The source is a human donor in good health.

This clonotype was counted between two and nine times. This sequence joins TRBV6-2 or TRBV6-3 and TRBJ2-5, with TRBD2 matching over 7 bases. With V trimmed by 6 bases and J by 1 base, 14 bases remained unmatched. Germline values: CDR1 MNHEY, CDR2 SVGEGT. This CDR3 has 17 residues. The CDR3 protein is CASRRKTSQSPQETQYF. Written as DNA, the CDR3 is TGTGCCAGCAGACGCAAGACTAGCCAATCCCCCCAAGAGACCCAGTACTTC.

This clonotype was observed a few times. This chain joins TRBV7-2 and TRBJ2-7; D is perhaps TRBD1 or TRBD2 (5 bases each). Trimming shortened V by 4 bases and J by 1 base, and 14 bases separated the two germline ends. The CDR3 is 15 residues long. The germline gives CDR1 SGHTA, CDR2 FQGNSA. CDR3 nucleotides: TGTGCCAGCAGCTCCACGTGGGACCGATCCTACGAGCAGTACTTC. This translates into CASSSTWDRSYEQYF.

This clonotype was seen a few times. This chain links TRBV11-2 with TRBJ2-7, with D possibly TRBD2 on 6 matching bases. Deletions cut 5 bases from V and 2 bases from J, with 16 bases between. In germline, CDR1 is SGHAT, CDR2 FQNNGV. The CDR3 extends over 15 amino acids. CDR3 coding DNA: TGTGCCAGCAGCCGAAACCGGGACTCACCCTACGAGCAGTACTTC. Encoded protein: CASSRNRDSPYEQYF.

This clonotype appeared a few times. The chain recombines TRBV20-1 with TRBJ2-1, with 11 bases fitting TRBD1. The CDR3 runs 16 residues. The germline gives CDR1 DFQATT, CDR2 SNEGSKA (reference sequence). Trimming removed 1 base from V and 7 bases from J; junction bases left unmatched: 9. CDR3 protein: CSARGLGTGGWNEQFF. CDR3 in DNA: TGCAGTGCTAGAGGGCTCGGGACAGGGGGTTGGAATGAGCAGTTCTTC.

The genes are TRBV7-9 and TRBJ1-1, with D tentatively TRBD1 (5 bases). The germline V gene has CDR1 SEHNR and CDR2 FQNEAQ (reference sequence). This CDR3 is built from 17 residues. Trimming took off 1 base at V and 3 bases at J, with 18 bases between the two ends. CDR3: CASSLDWSGGRDTEAFF. The CDR3 DNA reads as TGTGCCAGCAGCTTAGACTGGTCGGGGGGTCGCGACACTGAAGCTTTCTTT.

The chain links TRBV5-1 to TRBJ1-2, with D tentatively TRBD1 (5 bases). The CDR3 consists of 15 residues. V was trimmed by 3 bases and J by 0 bases, leaving 12 bases between them. Germline CDR1 and CDR2: SGHRS and YFSETQ. This chain's CDR3 is CASSSDTSSNYGYTF. The CDR3 bases are TGCGCCAGCAGCTCGGACACAAGTTCTAACTATGGCTACACCTTC.

Only a few counts were recorded for this clonotype. CDR3 in DNA: TGCAGTGCTAGACAGTACGGTAGTTCTCACTATGGCTACACCTTC. It is translated as CSARQYGSSHYGYTF. The chain combines TRBV20-1 with TRBJ1-2; the D is unclear. The CDR3 runs to 15 residues. The germline V gene has CDR1 DFQATT and CDR2 SNEGSKA (reference sequence). V lost 2 bases, J lost 3 bases, and 16 bases lay in between.

This clonotype appeared a few times. The V and J genes are TRBV6-1 and TRBJ1-2; D is perhaps TRBD1 (6 bases). CDR1 MNHNS and CDR2 SASEGT come from the germline V gene. V lost 5 bases to trimming and J lost 4 bases, with 8 bases between them. The CDR3 is 12 amino acids. The CDR3 coding sequence is TGTGCCAGCAGTAAGGGGGGCTATGGCTACACCTTC. It translates to CASSKGGYGYTF.

The chain recombines TRBV28 with TRBJ1-1; 9 bases agree with TRBD1. J lost 0 bases, V lost 3 bases, and 5 bases had no gene match. The CDR3 is 16 residues long. Germline CDR1 MDHEN, CDR2 SYDVKM. Written as DNA, the CDR3 is TGTGCCAGCAGTTTGGGGGACAGGGTTATGAACACTGAAGCTTTCTTT. Its protein is CASSLGDRVMNTEAFF.

This clonotype was counted a few times. V is TRBV7-9 and J is TRBJ2-2, with D possibly TRBD2 on 6 matching bases. CDR3 length equals 15 residues. The germline gives CDR1 SEHNR, CDR2 FQNEAQ (reference sequence). V gave up 1 base and J gave up 4 bases, with 10 bases separating them. The CDR3 nucleotides are TGTGCCAGCAGCTTAGTTTCCGGGGGCACCGGGGAGCTGTTTTTT. This gives the protein CASSLVSGGTGELFF.

The J gene is TRBJ2-1, the V gene TRBV20-1; the D gene is possibly TRBD1 (6 bases). Trimming took off 0 bases at V and 4 bases at J, with 13 bases between the two ends. Germline V gives CDR1 DFQATT, CDR2 SNEGSKA (reference sequence). The CDR3 has 15 amino acids. CDR3 nucleotides: TGCAGTGCTAGAGACAGGGGCCTCCCTTACAATGAGCAGTTCTTC. It is translated as CSARDRGLPYNEQFF.

V and J are TRBV20-1 and TRBJ2-3; D not resolved. This CDR3 spans 10 amino acids. CDR1 DFQATT and CDR2 SNEGSKA come from the germline V gene (reference sequence). The ends were cut back, 3 bases at V and 5 bases at J, with 3 bases in the middle. CDR3 protein: CSASGDTQYF. CDR3 nucleotide sequence: TGCAGTGCTAGTGGAGATACGCAGTATTTT.

The chain is built from TRBV28 and TRBJ2-2; D not certain. Between the trimmed V and J ends, which lost 4 bases and 1 base, there was a span of 1 base. The CDR3 is made up of 12 amino acids. CDR1 MDHEN and CDR2 SYDVKM come from the germline V gene. The CDR3: CASSWNTGELFF. For the CDR3, the DNA is TGTGCCAGCAGTTGGAACACCGGGGAGCTGTTTTTT.

The chain employs TRBV10-2 and TRBJ2-7; 7 bases line up with TRBD2. With V trimmed by 3 bases and J by 2 bases, 13 bases remained unmatched. This CDR3 is built from 17 residues. The germline gives CDR1 WSHSY, CDR2 SAAADI. In nucleotides, the CDR3 is TGCGCCAGCAGTGAACTAGCGAAAACGTTAAGCCCCTACGAGCAGTACTTC. This encodes CASSELAKTLSPYEQYF.

This clonotype appeared a few times. The chain uses TRBV20-1 and TRBJ1-5; D not resolved. The V gene's germline CDR1 is DFQATT and CDR2 SNEGSKA (reference sequence). Trimming shortened V by 6 bases and J by 1 base, and 13 bases separated the two germline ends. The CDR3 extends over 14 amino acids. The CDR3: CSARSSSSNQPQHF. The CDR3 region has the DNA TGCAGTGCCCGCTCCTCCAGCAGCAATCAGCCCCAGCATTTT.

This chain connects TRBV15 to TRBJ2-3; D possibly matches TRBD1 or TRBD2 (5 bases each). With 1 base removed from V and 0 bases from J, the gap between germline ends came to 17 bases. Germline assignment: CDR1 LNHNV and CDR2 YYDKDF (reference sequence). CDR3 size: 18 residues. The CDR3 bases are TGTGCCACCAGCAGAGGGGAGTTAGTGGGACCTAGCACAGATACGCAGTATTTT. Its protein product is CATSRGELVGPSTDTQYF.

This clonotype has just a few counts. The rearrangement uses TRBV29-1 and TRBJ2-4, with a weak D call TRBD2 (6 bases). There are 13 residues in the CDR3. Germline CDR1 reads SQVTM; CDR2 reads ANQGSEA. Between the trimmed V and J ends, which lost 7 bases and 1 base, there was a span of 11 bases. The CDR3: CSARGDAKNIQYF. Written as DNA, the CDR3 is TGCAGCGCCCGCGGGGACGCCAAAAACATTCAGTACTTC.

The chain has TRBV6-2 or TRBV6-3 and TRBJ1-1, with D uncertain. Between the trimmed V and J ends, which lost 6 bases and 7 bases, there was a span of 9 bases. The CDR3 has 11 residues. CDR1 MNHEY and CDR2 SVGEGT come from the germline V gene. CDR3 nucleotide sequence: TGTGCCAGCAGCTCCAAGTTTGAAGCTTTCTTT. Translating gives CASSSKFEAFF.

A few counts support this clonotype. The rearrangement links TRBV15 to TRBJ2-2; unclear D gene. Germline CDR1 and CDR2: LNHNV and YYDKDF (reference sequence). With 0 bases removed from V and 10 bases from J, the gap between germline ends came to 6 bases. CDR3 size: 12 residues. The CDR3 spells CATSRDKPELFF. The CDR3 nucleotides read TGTGCCACCAGCAGAGATAAGCCGGAGCTGTTTTTT.

The CDR3 spells CSALLAGGPYEQFF. CDR3 in DNA: TGCAGTGCCCTCCTAGCGGGAGGGCCATATGAGCAGTTCTTC. The chain is built from TRBV20-1 and TRBJ2-1, with 12 bases lining up with TRBD2. This CDR3 has 14 residues. J lost 8 bases, V lost 6 bases, and 8 bases had no gene match. The V gene's germline CDR1 is DFQATT and CDR2 SNEGSKA (reference sequence).

V and J are TRBV19 and TRBJ2-2, with 11 nucleotides matching TRBD2. CDR3 length: 18 residues. Looked up from germline, CDR1 is LNHDA and CDR2 is SQIVND (reference sequence). With 3 bases clipped from V and 2 bases from J, the junction kept 8 bases outside the gene matches. The CDR3 coding sequence is TGTGCCAGTAGTATGCGGCTAGCGGGAGGCACTAACACCGGGGAGCTGTTTTTT. Translating gives CASSMRLAGGTNTGELFF.

The chain has TRBV6-1 and TRBJ1-4, with TRBD1 as a possible D gene (5 bases). CDR1 MNHNS and CDR2 SASEGT come from the germline V gene. Trimming pared 11 bases from V and 8 bases from J, leaving 18 bases between. CDR3 size: 13 residues. The CDR3 DNA is TGTGCCGCTGCGATGGGGGTCGGAGAAAAACTGTTTTTT. It translates to CAAAMGVGEKLFF.

The gene calls are TRBV7-7 and TRBJ2-3; D not certain. Trimming pared 5 bases from V and 1 base from J, leaving 16 bases between. CDR1 SSHAT and CDR2 FNYEAQ come from the germline V gene (reference sequence). The CDR3 is made up of 16 amino acids. The CDR3 protein is CASSPNGLGGTDTQYF. Here the CDR3 DNA reads TGTGCCAGCAGCCCGAACGGCCTTGGGGGCACAGATACGCAGTATTTT.